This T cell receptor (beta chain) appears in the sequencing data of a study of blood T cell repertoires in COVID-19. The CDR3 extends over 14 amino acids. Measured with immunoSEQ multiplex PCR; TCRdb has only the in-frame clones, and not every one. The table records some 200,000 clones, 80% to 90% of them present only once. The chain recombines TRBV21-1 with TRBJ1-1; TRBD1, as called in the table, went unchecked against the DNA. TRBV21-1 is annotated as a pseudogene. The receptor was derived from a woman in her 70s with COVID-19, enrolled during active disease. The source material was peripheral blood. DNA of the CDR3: TGTGCCAGCAGAAAAGGGACAGGGCATGATGAAGCTTTCTTT. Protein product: CASRKGTGHDEAFF.